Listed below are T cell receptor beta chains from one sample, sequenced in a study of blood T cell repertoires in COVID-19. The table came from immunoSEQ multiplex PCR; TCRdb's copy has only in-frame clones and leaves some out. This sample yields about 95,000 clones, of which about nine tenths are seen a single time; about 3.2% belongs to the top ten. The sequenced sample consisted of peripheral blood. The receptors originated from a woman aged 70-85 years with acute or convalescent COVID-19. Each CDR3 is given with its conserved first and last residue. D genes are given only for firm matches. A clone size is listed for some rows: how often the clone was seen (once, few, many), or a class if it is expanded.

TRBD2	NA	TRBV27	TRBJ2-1	CASSLGTSGGDEQFF	TGTGCCAGCAGCCTTGGGACTAGCGGAGGGGATGAGCAGTTCTTC
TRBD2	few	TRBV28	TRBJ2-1	CASSDSSGSWYNEQFF	TGTGCCAGCAGTGACTCTAGCGGGAGTTGGTACAATGAGCAGTTCTTC
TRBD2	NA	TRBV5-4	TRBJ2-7	CASTREGSYEQYF	TGTGCCAGCACGCGGGAGGGATCCTACGAGCAGTACTTC
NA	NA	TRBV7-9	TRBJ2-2	CASSSPPGTGELFF	TGTGCCAGCAGCTCCCCCCCGGGCACCGGGGAGCTGTTTTTT
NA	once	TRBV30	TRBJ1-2	CAWSWETGRANYGYTF	TGTGCCTGGAGTTGGGAGACAGGCCGAGCTAACTATGGCTACACCTTC
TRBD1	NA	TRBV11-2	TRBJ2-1	CASSQGTGVNEQFF	TGTGCCAGCAGCCAGGGGACAGGGGTGAATGAGCAGTTCTTC
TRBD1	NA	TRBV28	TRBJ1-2	CASGTGKGNRGYTF	TGTGCCAGCGGGACAGGGAAGGGAAATAGAGGCTACACCTTC
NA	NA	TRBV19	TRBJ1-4	CASSIQGIREKLFF	TGTGCCAGTAGTATACAGGGGATACGTGAAAAACTGTTTTTT
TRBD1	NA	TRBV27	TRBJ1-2	CASSGGQGQVRGYTF	TGTGCCAGCAGTGGAGGACAGGGGCAGGTGCGCGGCTACACCTTC
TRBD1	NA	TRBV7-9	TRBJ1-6	CASSLTGGASKNSPLHF	TGTGCCAGCAGCTTGACAGGGGGCGCGTCGAAAAATTCACCCCTCCACTTT
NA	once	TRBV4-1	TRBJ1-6	CASSQGSTGLSSYNSPLHF	TGCGCCAGCAGCCAAGGGTCAACAGGGCTAAGCTCCTATAATTCACCCCTCCACTTT
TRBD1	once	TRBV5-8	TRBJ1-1	CASSSDRGLVAFF	TGTGCCAGCAGCTCGGACAGGGGGCTGGTAGCTTTCTTT
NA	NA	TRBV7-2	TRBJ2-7	CASSQAGAGNEQYF	TGTGCCAGCAGCCAGGCAGGGGCAGGGAACGAGCAGTACTTC
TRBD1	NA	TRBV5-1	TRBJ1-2	CASSLRPSGTGGASYGYTF	TGCGCCAGCAGCTTACGACCTTCCGGGACAGGGGGCGCGAGCTATGGCTACACCTTC
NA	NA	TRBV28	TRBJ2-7	CASSSPRGEQYF	TGTGCCAGCAGTTCACCACGAGGCGAGCAGTACTTC
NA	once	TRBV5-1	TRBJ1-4	CASSLDGAGPPTTNEKLFF	TGCGCCAGCAGCTTGGATGGTGCAGGGCCCCCAACAACTAATGAAAAACTGTTTTTT
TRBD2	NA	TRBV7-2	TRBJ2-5	CASSSTKEPGLREETQYF	TGTGCCAGCAGCTCGACAAAAGAACCGGGACTACGAGAAGAGACCCAGTACTTC
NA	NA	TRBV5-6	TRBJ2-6	CASSSGAQGPGMGANVLTF	TGTGCCAGCAGCTCTGGAGCCCAAGGCCCTGGAATGGGGGCCAACGTCCTGACTTTC
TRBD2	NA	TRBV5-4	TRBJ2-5	CASSLGLLAGARYQETQYF	TGTGCCAGCAGTCTGGGGCTCCTAGCGGGCGCGCGGTACCAAGAGACCCAGTACTTC
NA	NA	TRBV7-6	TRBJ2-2	CASSSKPRSSANTGELFF	TGTGCCAGCAGCTCCAAGCCCCGTTCTAGCGCGAACACCGGGGAGCTGTTTTTT